One and the same sample provided the 14 T cell receptor beta chains below, sequenced in a study of low-dose radiotherapy and immunotherapy resistance in tumors. As to time point: after trial treatment. Stated treatment: LDRT plus nivolumab, ipilimumab, low-dose cyclophosphamide and aspirin (RACIN trial). cDNA synthesis used a TRAV/TRBV-specific primer set for both chains. Both a constant-region primer and a V-primer adapter served to amplify TCRs across 15 to 25 PCR cycles. TCRdb re-analysed the reads in MiXCR, keeping a single row per CDR3 protein. The sample gives under 95,000 distinct CDR3 sequences, less than 20% of which show up once; about 1.3% is in the top ten. This sample comprised PBMCs, obtained after low-dose radiotherapy plus immunotherapy. The origin of the receptors is a male donor with prostate cancer.

This clonotype was counted a single time. The likely explanation is a read error, given a far larger clone one base away. The chain employs TRBV28 and TRBJ2-7; 10 positions match TRBD1. The CDR3 sequence is 15 residues long. V gave up 2 bases and J gave up 7 bases; unmatched junction bases: 8. CDR1 and CDR2 from the germline V gene are MDHEN and SYDVKM. The CDR3 loop is CASSLPGQGGNEQYF. CDR3 coding DNA: TGTGCCAGCAGTTTACCCGGACAGGGGGGTAATGAGCAGTACTTC.

Only one count was recorded for this clonotype. The genes are TRBV11-2 and TRBJ2-2; 12 nucleotides line up with TRBD1. Losses at the gene ends were 5 bases for V and 6 bases for J; bases not matched to a gene: 13. CDR3 length: 18 residues. Germline CDR1 is SGHAT and CDR2 is FQNNGV. For the CDR3, the DNA is TGTGCCAGCAGCCTAAGAGGAGGGGACAGGGGGCGCGCCGGGGAGCTGTTTTTT. Encoded protein: CASSLRGGDRGRAGELFF.

This clonotype was counted ten times or more. This chain uses TRBV6-2 or TRBV6-3 with TRBJ1-2, with D possibly matching TRBD1 (6 bases). CDR3 length equals 12 residues. Germline CDR1 and CDR2: MNHEY and SVGEGT. V lost 6 bases, J lost 2 bases, and 7 bases lay in between. This CDR3 reads CASRGGNYGYTF. The DNA for the CDR3 is TGTGCCAGCAGAGGGGGAAACTATGGCTACACCTTC.

A word on this clonotype: Compared with germline, one end of the junction differs, possibly owing to a read error. V is TRBV5-1 and J is TRBJ2-6; maybe TRBD2 (6 bases). Germline-derived CDR1 and CDR2 are SGHRS and YFSETQ. This CDR3 region has 15 residues. The chain's CDR3 is CASSLEVGGAYVLTF. The CDR3 DNA reads as TGCGCCAGCAGCTTGGAGGTTGGAGGGGCCTACGTCCTGACTTTC.

This clonotype was observed many times. This CDR3 reads CASSPLTATNQPQHF. The CDR3 DNA reads TGTGCCAGCAGTCCCCTGACAGCTACCAATCAGCCCCAGCATTTT. The rearrangement links TRBV28 to TRBJ1-5, with a tentative D call TRBD1 (5 bases). The CDR3 is 15 amino acids. CDR1 is MDHEN and CDR2 is SYDVKM in the germline V gene. Trimming shortened V by 5 bases and J by 3 bases, and 14 bases separated the two germline ends. The full variable domain, its missing parts supplied by reference TRBV28 and TRBJ1-5, is DVKVTQSSRYLVKRTGEKVFLECVQDMDHENMFWYRQDPGLGLRLIYFSYDVKMKEKGDIPEGYSVSREKKERFSLILESASTNQTSMYLCASSPLTATNQPQHFGDGTRLSIL.

This clonotype was seen at least ten times. J is TRBJ2-7 and V is TRBV7-2, with a tentative D call TRBD1 (6 bases). CDR1 and CDR2 from the germline V gene are SGHTA and FQGNSA. V was cut by 1 base and J by 7 bases, with 17 bases left in between. The CDR3 has 15 amino acids. CDR3 in amino acids: CASSLGVQGQGEQYF. In DNA, the CDR3 is TGTGCCAGCAGCTTAGGGGTCCAGGGGCAAGGGGAGCAGTACTTC.

This clonotype was recorded many times. The chain is built from TRBV19 and TRBJ1-1; no firm D call. CDR3 length: 12 residues. The ends were cut back, 4 bases at V and 3 bases at J, with 6 bases in the middle. The germline gives CDR1 LNHDA, CDR2 SQIVND (reference sequence). The CDR3 sequence: CASSNPYTEAFF. CDR3 nucleotide sequence: TGTGCCAGTAGTAACCCTTACACTGAAGCTTTCTTT.

This clonotype occurred many times. This chain connects TRBV6-4 to TRBJ2-1; D may be TRBD2 (5 bases). V dropped 3 bases and J dropped 0 bases, with 9 bases sitting between them. CDR1 and CDR2 from the germline V gene are MRHNA and SNTAGT. The CDR3 is made up of 15 amino acids. CDR3 amino acids: CASSEEGSSYNEQFF. CDR3 bases: TGTGCCAGCAGTGAAGAGGGCAGCTCCTACAATGAGCAGTTCTTC.

This clonotype was detected ten times or more. J is TRBJ2-1 and V is TRBV5-1, with a possible D match to TRBD2 (6 bases). The CDR3 covers 15 residues. The germline V and J ends were trimmed by 1 base and 0 bases, with 8 bases remaining between them. Looked up from germline, CDR1 is SGHRS and CDR2 is YFSETQ. The CDR3: CASSLNGGSYNEQFF. For the CDR3, the DNA is TGCGCCAGCAGCTTGAACGGGGGCTCCTACAATGAGCAGTTCTTC. Drawing the rest from reference TRBV5-1 and TRBJ2-1, the complete variable domain is KAGVTQTPRYLIKTRGQQVTLSCSPISGHRSVSWYQQTPGQGLQFLFEYFSETQRNKGNFPGRFSGRQFSNSRSEMNVSTLELGDSALYLCASSLNGGSYNEQFFGPGTRLTVL.

This clonotype has a count of ten or more. The chain combines TRBV4-2 with TRBJ2-7, with 8 bases matching TRBD1. This CDR3 spans 16 amino acids. Germline V gene sequence: CDR1 LGHNA, CDR2 YNFKEQ. V dropped 3 bases and J dropped 3; count of bases not matched to a gene: 10. Here the CDR3 reads CASSQPTGTGFYEQYF. The CDR3 DNA reads as TGTGCCAGCAGCCAGCCTACCGGGACAGGATTCTACGAGCAGTACTTC.

This clonotype occurred many times. This chain uses TRBV12-3 or TRBV12-4 with TRBJ1-5; D is undetermined. The CDR3 is 13 residues long. V lost 5 bases and J lost 6, with 11 bases in between. The CDR3 bases are TGTGCCAGCAGTCCCGAAGGAGGTCAGCCCCAGCATTTT. Its protein is CASSPEGGQPQHF.

This clonotype was recorded many times. The CDR3: CASRGGAPLQYF. In DNA form, the CDR3 reads TGTGCCAGCAGGGGGGGCGCCCCCCTGCAGTATTTT. This chain connects TRBV7-2 to TRBJ2-3, with D perhaps being TRBD1 or TRBD2 (6 bases each). This CDR3 spans 12 amino acids. Germline V CDR1 and CDR2: SGHTA, FQGNSA. V lost 6 bases, J lost 11 bases, and 15 bases lay in between.

This clonotype was picked up one time. This likely traces to a read error, being one base from a far larger clone. The chain links TRBV27 to TRBJ1-6; D is possibly TRBD1 (5 bases). CDR1 is MNHEY, CDR2 SMNVEV, per germline (reference sequence). The CDR3 sequence is 15 residues long. Here the CDR3 reads CVSTIHRQYNSPLHF. As DNA, the CDR3 is TGTGTCAGCACCATACATCGACAGTATAATTCACCCCTCCACTTT.

This clonotype was seen at least ten times. The rearrangement uses TRBV29-1 and TRBJ1-1, with D possibly being TRBD1 (6 bases). The ends were cut back, 4 bases at V and 0 bases at J, with 12 bases in the middle. Germline V gives CDR1 SQVTM, CDR2 ANQGSEA. The CDR3 extends over 14 amino acids. The DNA of the CDR3 is TGCAGCGTTGGGCAGGGGTCCATGAACACTGAAGCTTTCTTT. This gives the protein CSVGQGSMNTEAFF.